This record covers a single T cell receptor (beta chain). Its antigen is undetermined. The sample holds other DNA sequences that translate to the same CDR3. It was with 60 Vbeta and 13 Jbeta primers that the PCR ran. TCRdb keeps only in-frame clones here, not all; method: immunoSEQ multiplex PCR. The data contain around 130,000 clones, around four fifths of them singletons. Germline CDR1 and CDR2: MNHEY and SVGAGI. The CDR3 has 14 amino acids. Trimming removed 6 bases from V and 3 bases from J, with 14 bases in between. The sample comes from a study of cytomegalovirus exposure and HLA in healthy donors. Notes on the study in general: TCR beta V segments were, for the most part, productive about 87% or about 30% of the time in an earlier analysis. Reports credit the classifier with highly specific, highly sensitive diagnosis of cytomegalovirus status.

This receptor was obtained from a boy aged 10-17 years in good health and CMV-seronegative. What was sequenced was PBMCs. This chain uses TRBV6-5 with TRBJ1-2, with D perhaps matching TRBD1 (5 bases). CDR3 DNA sequence: TGTGCCAGCAGCCCTGTCAGGGTTGACTATGGCTACACCTTC. Encoded protein: CASSPVRVDYGYTF.